The 19 T cell receptor beta chains in this list originate from one sample, sequenced in a study of OX40 agonist ivuxolimab in advanced cancers. The assay was immunoSEQ multiplex PCR, and TCRdb's table has in-frame clones only and misses some. The sample records 77,000 or so clones, more than 80% being singletons. This specimen was CD4+ or CD8+ T cells sorted from blood, taken in a trial of the OX40 agonist ivuxolimab. All receptors come from an adult with an advanced solid tumor such as melanoma, head and neck, liver or kidney cancer.

The chain uses TRBV7-3 and TRBJ1-6; TRBD1 matches at 7 bases. V lost 5 bases to trimming and J lost 5 bases; unmatched junction nucleotides: 6. The germline gives CDR1 SGHTA, CDR2 FQGTGA. The CDR3 runs 15 residues. The CDR3 loop is CASSRLGTDNSPLHF. CDR3 coding DNA: TGTGCCAGCAGCCGACTCGGGACAGATAATTCACCCCTCCACTTT.

The table lists this clone with a count of one. V and J are TRBV30 and TRBJ2-7; D is tentatively TRBD1 or TRBD2 (6 bases each). Trimming removed 1 base at V and 13 bases at J, with 17 bases between. This CDR3 is 12 amino acids long. Germline CDR1 and CDR2: GTSNPN and SVGIG (reference sequence). CDR3 sequence (DNA): TGTGCCTGGAGTGCCGGACACAACGGGGGCTACTTC. Protein product: CAWSAGHNGGYF.

The rearrangement joins TRBV30 to TRBJ1-4; weak D call: TRBD1 (5 bases). The germline V gene has CDR1 GTSNPN and CDR2 SVGIG (reference sequence). The CDR3 extends over 14 amino acids. The V gene lost 2 bases and the J gene lost 0 bases, with 7 bases spanning the gap. For the CDR3, the DNA is TGTGCCTGGAGTTTGACAGCAACTAATGAAAAACTGTTTTTT. As protein: CAWSLTATNEKLFF.

The chain couples TRBV5-1 to TRBJ1-6; TRBD1 matches 9 bases. V gave up 6 bases and J gave up 5 bases; unmatched junction bases: 9. Germline V gene lookup returns CDR1 SGHRS and CDR2 YFSETQ. The CDR3 contains 16 residues. CDR3 loop: CASTRGDRDHNSPLHF. CDR3 DNA: TGCGCCAGCACGCGAGGGGACAGGGACCATAATTCACCCCTCCACTTT.

This chain joins TRBV11-3 and TRBJ2-5; D could derive from TRBD1 or TRBD2 (5 bases each). V was pared by 2 bases and J by 4 bases, with 17 bases between. The CDR3 runs 16 residues. Looked up from germline, CDR1 is SGHNT and CDR2 is YENEEA. CDR3 bases: TGTGCCAGCAGCTTAATGGGCGGGTCCGGGGCAGAGACCCAGTACTTC. Encoded protein: CASSLMGGSGAETQYF.

The chain carries TRBV7-3 and TRBJ1-1; D unresolved. Germline loops: CDR1 SGHTA, CDR2 FQGTGA. The CDR3 runs 13 residues. The V end was cut by 0 bases, the J end by 5 bases, with 7 bases between. CDR3 protein: CASSLTSLTEAFF. CDR3 bases: TGTGCCAGCAGCTTAACTAGCTTGACTGAAGCTTTCTTT.

The chain combines TRBV27 with TRBJ2-7, with 7 positions matching TRBD2. Germline values: CDR1 MNHEY, CDR2 SMNVEV (reference sequence). The CDR3 sequence is 13 residues long. Trimming cost V 6 bases and J 2 bases; bases outside gene matches: 4. The CDR3 bases are TGTGCCAGCAGGCGGGGGTATACCTACGAGCAGTACTTC. Translated, it gives CASRRGYTYEQYF.

This clone occurred once. The J gene is TRBJ1-6, the V gene TRBV25-1; D gene ambiguous. CDR1 MGHDK and CDR2 SYGVNS come from the germline V gene. Trimming took off 7 bases at V and 2 bases at J, with 15 bases between the two ends. This CDR3 is 16 amino acids long. In nucleotides, the CDR3 is TGTGCCAGCACCTCGGGAGTGGCGGCCTATAATTCACCCCTCCACTTT. This gives the protein CASTSGVAAYNSPLHF. The entire variable domain, with the rest obtained from reference TRBV25-1 and TRBJ1-6, is as follows: EADIYQTPRYLVIGTGKKITLECSQTMGHDKMYWYQQDPGMELHLIHYSYGVNSTEKGDLSSESTVSRIRTEHFPLTLESARPSHTSQYLCASTSGVAAYNSPLHFGNGTRLTVT.

The rearrangement links TRBV6-5 to TRBJ1-1; D ambiguous. Deletions cut 0 bases from V and 0 bases from J, with 5 bases between. The length of the CDR3 is 14 residues. Per the germline V gene, CDR1 is MNHEY and CDR2 is SVGAGI. CDR3 sequence reads: CASSYSQLNTEAFF. The CDR3 region has the DNA TGTGCCAGCAGTTACTCACAGTTGAACACTGAAGCTTTCTTT.

The chain combines TRBV7-6 with TRBJ2-3, with 15 bases that match TRBD2. Germline CDR1 is SGHVS and CDR2 is FNYEAQ. Trimming cost V 4 bases and J 3 bases; bases outside gene matches: 2. The CDR3 length is 16 residues. In nucleotides, the CDR3 is TGTGCCAGCAGCTCGGGGACTAGCGGGAGGACAGATACGCAGTATTTT. Its protein is CASSSGTSGRTDTQYF.

The genes are TRBV28 and TRBJ2-7, with D uncertain. The CDR3 length is 12 residues. V dropped 7 bases and J dropped 5 bases, with 12 bases sitting between them. The germline V gene has CDR1 MDHEN and CDR2 SYDVKM. In DNA form, the CDR3 reads TGTGCCAGCACCGTGGACCCGGACGAGCAGTACTTC. It specifies CASTVDPDEQYF.

The rearrangement joins TRBV5-4 to TRBJ2-3; TRBD1 matches at 7 bases. J gave up 6 bases and V 6 bases, and 13 bases lay outside the gene matches. CDR3 length equals 15 residues. Germline CDR1 SGHNT, CDR2 YYREEE (reference sequence). The CDR3 loop reads CASNPGQVELDTQYF. The DNA for the CDR3 is TGTGCCAGCAACCCCGGACAGGTGGAGTTGGATACGCAGTATTTT. Combining the CDR3 with reference TRBV5-4 and TRBJ2-3 gives the whole variable domain ETGVTQSPTHLIKTRGQQVTLRCSSQSGHNTVSWYQQALGQGPQFIFQYYREEENGRGNFPPRFSGLQFPNYSSELNVNALELDDSALYLCASNPGQVELDTQYFGPGTRLTVL.

The chain employs TRBV27 and TRBJ2-7, with 7 bases matching TRBD1. CDR3 size: 14 residues. V was clipped by 6 bases and J by 3 bases; unmatched bases: 8. CDR1 MNHEY and CDR2 SMNVEV come from the germline V gene (reference sequence). In DNA form, the CDR3 reads TGTGCCAGCAGAAGACAGGGCCACCACTACGAGCAGTACTTC. Protein: CASRRQGHHYEQYF.

J is TRBJ2-7 and V is TRBV5-1, with unresolved D. CDR1 is SGHRS, CDR2 YFSETQ, per germline. V was clipped by 4 bases and J by 3 bases, with 8 bases between them. The CDR3 totals 12 residues. Here the CDR3 reads CASSEDLYEQYF. In nucleotides, the CDR3 is TGCGCCAGCAGCGAGGACCTCTACGAGCAGTACTTC.

This chain uses TRBV6-1 with TRBJ1-5; D is uncertain. Trimming pared 8 bases from V and 0 bases from J, leaving 8 bases between. CDR1 is MNHNS, CDR2 SASEGT, per germline. This CDR3 is 13 amino acids long. CDR3 coding DNA: TGTGCCAGCGTTGTAGGTAGCAATCAGCCCCAGCATTTT. It specifies CASVVGSNQPQHF.

The chain recombines TRBV9 with TRBJ2-1; possibly TRBD2 for D (6 bases). The CDR3 is 17 residues long. Germline values: CDR1 SGDLS, CDR2 YYNGEE. V was cut by 1 base and J by 4 bases, with 18 bases left in between. CDR3 residues: CASSVYKAGRGYNEQFF. The CDR3 nucleotides are TGTGCCAGCAGCGTATACAAAGCGGGTCGGGGATACAATGAGCAGTTCTTC.

This rearrangement joins TRBV27 to TRBJ2-7, with 7 bases lining up with TRBD1. The CDR3 totals 14 residues. The J segment lost 3 bases and the V segment lost 0 bases, leaving 2 bases of the junction unmatched. Germline lookup yields CDR1 MNHEY and CDR2 SMNVEV (reference sequence). The CDR3 sequence is CASSLSGQSYEQYF. The CDR3 DNA reads as TGTGCCAGCAGTTTATCGGGACAGAGCTACGAGCAGTACTTC.

The chain recombines TRBV5-4 with TRBJ2-3; no firm D call. The V gene lost 4 bases and the J gene lost 6 bases, with 15 bases spanning the gap. Germline CDR1 is SGHNT and CDR2 is YYREEE (reference sequence). This CDR3 comprises 14 residues. DNA of the CDR3: TGTGCCAGCAGCCCAACCCGTCAGGCCGATACGCAGTATTTT. Translating it yields CASSPTRQADTQYF.

This chain connects TRBV2 to TRBJ1-1; D gene ambiguous. Germline-derived CDR1 and CDR2 are SNHLY and FYNNEI. This CDR3 is 13 amino acids long. V was cut by 1 base and J by 5 bases, with 8 bases left in between. The CDR3 DNA reads as TGTGCCAGCAGTGAAGGAGCGGGAACTGAAGCTTTCTTT. It codes for CASSEGAGTEAFF.